The T cell receptor (beta chain) described here comes from a study of T cells in Graves' hyperthyroidism and ophthalmopathy. Preceding any ophthalmopathy symptoms, the blood sample dates from first hyperthyroidism diagnosis. Researchers amplified the TCR beta CDR3 regions from RNA transcripts. When the TCR CDR3 underwent first-round RT-PCR, the HTBI primer set was used. TCRdb re-called the multiplex PCR reads with MiXCR, one entry per CDR3 protein. The sample records fewer than 650,000 distinct CDR3 sequences, approximately 14% being singletons. Looked up from germline, CDR1 is LNHDA and CDR2 is SQIVND (reference sequence). Losses at the gene ends were 5 bases for V and 6 bases for J; bases not matched to a gene: 8. The CDR3 is 14 residues long.

The sequence was collected from a woman in her thirties with Graves' hyperthyroidism that later progressed to Graves' ophthalmopathy. This chain joins TRBV19 and TRBJ2-3; 7 nucleotides match TRBD2. Sequencing was carried out using blood. CDR3 sequence: CASSPGTIKDTQYF. The CDR3 nucleotides are TGTGCCAGTAGTCCCGGGACTATCAAGGATACGCAGTATTTT.